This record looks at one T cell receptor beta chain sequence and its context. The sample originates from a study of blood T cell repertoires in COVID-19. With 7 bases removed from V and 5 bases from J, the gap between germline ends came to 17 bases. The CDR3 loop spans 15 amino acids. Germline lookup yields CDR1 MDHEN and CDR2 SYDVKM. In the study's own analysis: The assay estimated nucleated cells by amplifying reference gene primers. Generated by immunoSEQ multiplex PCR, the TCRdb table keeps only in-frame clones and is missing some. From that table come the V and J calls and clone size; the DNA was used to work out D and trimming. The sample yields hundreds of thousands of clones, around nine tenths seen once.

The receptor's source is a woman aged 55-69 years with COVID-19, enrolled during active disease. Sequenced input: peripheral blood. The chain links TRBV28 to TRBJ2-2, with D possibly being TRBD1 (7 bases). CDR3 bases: TGTGCCAGCACCGTGGAGGGGGCAGGGACCGGGGAGCTGTTTTTT. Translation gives CASTVEGAGTGELFF. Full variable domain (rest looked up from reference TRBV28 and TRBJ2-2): DVKVTQSSRYLVKRTGEKVFLECVQDMDHENMFWYRQDPGLGLRLIYFSYDVKMKEKGDIPEGYSVSREKKERFSLILESASTNQTSMYLCASTVEGAGTGELFFGEGSRLTVL.